This TCR beta chain was observed in a study of blood T cells in healthy people across ages. Whole-study findings and limits: Per-million-T-cell TCR beta diversity fell roughly linearly with age. Donor CMV status was unknown, possibly confounding expanded clonotype changes.

It was with a sample-barcoded 5' primer and a J-beta primer mix that a second PCR of roughly 7 to 12 cycles was run. TCRdb re-called the 5' RACE reads with MiXCR, one entry per CDR3 protein. The repertoire holds roughly 1,500,000 distinct CDR3 sequences, with around 36% as singletons. CDR3 size: 15 residues. The V end lost 3 bases, the J end lost 5 bases, and 17 bases lay between the germline ends. Looked up from germline, CDR1 is SNHLY and CDR2 is FYNNEI. This clonotype was picked up a small number of times. Its antigen is undetermined. Material: blood. The chain is built from TRBV2 and TRBJ2-7; the D gene is possibly TRBD1 (6 bases). The sequence came from a woman in her 30s in good health. As DNA, the CDR3 is TGTGCCAGCAGTGACTCTTCCAACAGGGTCCACGAGCAGTACTTC. Its translation is CASSDSSNRVHEQYF.